This T cell receptor beta chain originates from a study of cytomegalovirus exposure and HLA in healthy donors. Overall study context: Among the roughly 430 genotyped donors, around 81% were placed in the Caucasian-associated ancestry cluster. Notes on the study in general: According to an earlier analysis, most TCR beta V segments yielded productive rearrangements about 87% or about 30% of the time. A missense DCLRE1C variant was associated with V- and J-gene trimming of TCR beta chains in a later analysis, and an independent cohort replicated the association. A later analysis showed that HLA-associated TCR beta chains had undergone more clonal expansion than equally common others.

Vbeta (60) and Jbeta (13) primers were used in the PCR. Clones were read by immunoSEQ multiplex PCR, and TCRdb kept only the in-frame ones, dropping some. Among about 250,000 clones listed, about 75% were seen once. Comment on this clone: The target antigen is unknown.

The sequence derives from a female donor in good health and CMV-seronegative. The sequencing input was PBMCs.

The CDR3 is CASSGWTGGLDGYTF. CDR3 DNA sequence: TGTGCCAGCAGTGGGTGGACAGGGGGCTTAGATGGCTACACCTTC. The chain uses TRBV25-1 and TRBJ1-2; TRBD1 matches at 11 bases. CDR1 and CDR2 from the germline V gene are MGHDK and SYGVNS. The CDR3 is 15 residues long. J was trimmed by 6 bases and V by 4 bases; bases with no gene match: 7.